The 19 T cell receptor beta chains below were found in one sample sequenced in a study of shared clonotypes between healthy human individuals (dated by TCRdb to about 2020). Receptor libraries were prepared by the immunoSEQ multiplex PCR assay. TCRdb took this table from immuneACCESS and kept in-frame rearrangements with V and J called. Such tables lack part of the clones; where checked against another copy, unresolved V genes explain under half of the gap, and the rest is unexplained. Across this sample there are approximately 1.9 million clones, with roughly 93% seen only once. The ten largest clones add up to approximately 1.6% of the sample. CD8 naive samples were CD45RO-negative cells positively selected for CCR7, giving a CD45RA+CCR7+ population that excluded TemRA cells. The sample taken for sequencing was naive CD8+ T cells from PBMCs. The cell subset or site tag for this specimen amounts to: CD45RA+CCR7+. The origin of the receptors is a man aged 18 to 29 in good health. Some clones in this sample may be carry-over from other donors' samples.

The V call is TRBV27, the J call TRBJ1-2; 9 bases line up with TRBD1. The CDR3 is 13 residues long. The trim removed 8 bases at V and 2 bases at J, leaving 3 bases unmatched. In germline, CDR1 is MNHEY, CDR2 SMNVEV (reference sequence). CDR3 in DNA: TGTGCCAGCTGGGACAGGGCGAACTATGGCTACACCTTC. It codes for CASWDRANYGYTF.

The J gene is TRBJ1-5, the V gene TRBV6-6; D might be TRBD1 (5 bases). The CDR3 consists of 16 residues. The ends were cut back, 0 bases at V and 3 bases at J, with 12 bases in the middle. Germline V gives CDR1 MNHNY, CDR2 SVGAGI (reference sequence). Written as DNA, the CDR3 is TGTGCCAGCAGTTACTCGATAACGGGGCTCAATCAGCCCCAGCATTTT. Amino acid sequence: CASSYSITGLNQPQHF.

The chain recombines TRBV9 with TRBJ2-1, with 8 bases that match TRBD2. There are 16 residues in the CDR3. Germline CDR1 reads SGDLS; CDR2 reads YYNGEE. V trimming: 0 bases; J trimming: 2 bases; junction bases outside the gene matches: 4. The CDR3 nucleotides read TGTGCCAGCAGCGTAGGACCAGCGGGAGCCTACAATGAGCAGTTCTTC. Encoded protein: CASSVGPAGAYNEQFF.

V and J are TRBV15 and TRBJ2-1; 8 bases are shared with TRBD2. CDR1 and CDR2 (germline): LNHNV, YYDKDF (reference sequence). This CDR3 comprises 15 residues. V gave up 7 bases and J gave up 4 bases; unmatched junction bases: 9. Written as DNA, the CDR3 is TGTGCCACCACGTTAGCGGGAAATGCGTACAATGAGCAGTTCTTC. Its translation: CATTLAGNAYNEQFF.

The CDR3 bases are TGTGCCAGCATCCCGGCCGGGACTTTTAACACCGGGGAGCTGTTTTTT. This encodes CASIPAGTFNTGELFF. The chain joins TRBV7-8 to TRBJ2-2, with D tentatively TRBD2 (6 bases). CDR1 is SGHVS and CDR2 is FQNEAQ in the germline V gene. This CDR3 has 16 residues. The ends were cut back, 7 bases at V and 2 bases at J, with 17 bases in the middle.

The chain joins TRBV19 to TRBJ2-3, with TRBD2 as a possible D gene (5 bases). V was shortened by 5 bases and J by 4 bases, with 22 bases between the two germline ends. This CDR3 comprises 17 residues. Germline V CDR1 and CDR2: LNHDA, SQIVND (reference sequence). In DNA, the CDR3 is TGTGCCAGTAGTGAAGGCCCCCGGCTAGCTACCCCAGATACGCAGTATTTT. Its translation is CASSEGPRLATPDTQYF.

The DNA for the CDR3 is TGTGCCATCCCCAAGGACAGGGGTAGCACCGGGGAGCTGTTTTTT. Translating it yields CAIPKDRGSTGELFF. The chain uses TRBV10-3 and TRBJ2-2; 9 bases align to TRBD1. The germline V gene encodes CDR1 ENHRY and CDR2 SYGVKD. V shed 8 bases and J 4 bases; nucleotides not matched to a gene: 8. This CDR3 has 15 amino acids.

The CDR3 nucleotides are TGTGCCAGCAGCACAAACGGACGGAGCTCTGGAAACACCATATATTTT. It specifies CASSTNGRSSGNTIYF. The chain joins TRBV7-8 to TRBJ1-3; D unclear. This CDR3 region has 16 residues. The V end was cut by 5 bases, the J end by 0 bases, with 14 bases between. The V gene's germline CDR1 is SGHVS and CDR2 FQNEAQ.

The gene calls are TRBV28 and TRBJ1-2; tentatively, D is TRBD1 (5 bases). Germline V lookup: CDR1 MDHEN, CDR2 SYDVKM. The CDR3 runs to 14 residues. The V and J ends lost 5 bases and 0 bases respectively, with 10 bases between them. CDR3 protein: CASSEDTSNYGYTF. The CDR3 DNA is TGTGCCAGCAGTGAGGACACCTCTAACTATGGCTACACCTTC.

The V and J genes are TRBV29-1 and TRBJ2-3; the match to TRBD2 covers 12 bases. The CDR3 spans 15 residues. The V gene end was trimmed by 5 bases and the J gene end by 3 bases; junction bases not matched to a gene: 6. Germline V CDR1 and CDR2: SQVTM, ANQGSEA. The DNA for the CDR3 is TGCAGCGTTTGTAGGACTAGCGGGGATACAGATACGCAGTATTTT. This codes for CSVCRTSGDTDTQYF.

The table lists this clone with a count of one. J is TRBJ1-2 and V is TRBV29-1; no definite D call. Germline loops: CDR1 SQVTM, CDR2 ANQGSEA. This CDR3 has 11 residues. Trimming left V 4 bases short and J 4 bases short, with 7 bases between. The CDR3 nucleotides are TGCAGCGTTGGAGCCTCCTATGGCTACACCTTC. Translated: CSVGASYGYTF.

The chain recombines TRBV6-6 with TRBJ1-2; 9 positions match TRBD1. The V gene end was trimmed by 2 bases and the J gene end by 6 bases; junction bases not matched to a gene: 7. The length of the CDR3 is 15 residues. Germline V gives CDR1 MNHNY, CDR2 SVGAGI (reference sequence). The CDR3 DNA is TGTGCCAGCAGTTACGGGGGACAGGGAGGTGATGGCTACACCTTC. Protein product: CASSYGGQGGDGYTF.

The CDR3 nucleotides are TGTGCCATCAGAGCCGGGACAGGGCCTAACTATGGCTACACCTTC. This sequence encodes CAIRAGTGPNYGYTF. V usage is TRBV10-3 and J usage is TRBJ1-2; 9 nucleotides line up with TRBD1. This CDR3 region has 15 residues. CDR1 ENHRY and CDR2 SYGVKD come from the germline V gene. Unmatched junction bases numbered 5, after V lost 6 bases and J lost 0 bases.

Concerning this clone: The same CDR3 arises from other DNA sequences in this sample as well. This sequence joins TRBV5-6 and TRBJ1-5; D is ambiguous. Per the germline V gene, CDR1 is SGHDT and CDR2 is YYEEEE. CDR3 size: 12 residues. V was clipped by 2 bases and J by 6 bases, with 6 bases between them. The CDR3 nucleotides are TGTGCCAGCAGCTTACTTGGTCAGCCCCAGCATTTT. This codes for CASSLLGQPQHF.

The rearrangement uses TRBV30 and TRBJ2-7; D is unclear. The germline V and J ends were trimmed by 1 base and 0 bases, with 7 bases remaining between them. Looked up from germline, CDR1 is GTSNPN and CDR2 is SVGIG (reference sequence). The CDR3 consists of 13 residues. The CDR3 protein is CAWSAVSSYEQYF. The CDR3 DNA reads TGTGCCTGGAGTGCCGTCAGCTCCTACGAGCAGTACTTC.

The rearrangement links TRBV11-2 to TRBJ2-7; D is possibly TRBD1 (5 bases). Per the germline V gene, CDR1 is SGHAT and CDR2 is FQNNGV. Trimming stripped 1 base from V and 1 base from J, with 14 bases between. The length of the CDR3 is 16 residues. CDR3 sequence: CASSLAVGHSSYEQYF. The CDR3 nucleotides are TGTGCCAGCAGCTTAGCGGTAGGACATAGTTCCTACGAGCAGTACTTC.

This CDR3 is CASSIGAGELTGELFF. CDR3 in DNA: TGTGCCAGTAGTATTGGTGCGGGAGAGTTAACCGGGGAGCTGTTTTTT. This chain uses TRBV19 with TRBJ2-2; TRBD2 matches 7 bases. The junction had 9 bases not matched to a gene; V was cut back by 3 bases and J by 5 bases. CDR1 is LNHDA and CDR2 is SQIVND in the germline V gene (reference sequence). This CDR3 contains 16 residues.

The genes are TRBV5-1 and TRBJ1-1; TRBD1 might be the D (5 bases). This CDR3 comprises 15 residues. Germline V lookup: CDR1 SGHRS, CDR2 YFSETQ. V lost 0 bases and J lost 3, with 12 bases in between. CDR3 nucleotide sequence: TGCGCCAGCAGCTTGGGTCTGGGGGTAGACACTGAAGCTTTCTTT. Translating gives CASSLGLGVDTEAFF.

A single count supports this clone. This chain links TRBV19 with TRBJ2-1; weak D call: TRBD2 (6 bases). Per the germline V gene, CDR1 is LNHDA and CDR2 is SQIVND (reference sequence). V was shortened by 10 bases and J by 5 bases, with 21 bases between the two germline ends. The length of the CDR3 is 15 residues. CDR3 loop: CATTLDGSRNNEQFF. Here the CDR3 DNA reads TGTGCCACCACACTCGACGGGAGCCGAAACAATGAGCAGTTCTTC.